These 3 T cell receptor beta chains were all obtained from the same sample, sequenced in a study of Graves' ophthalmopathy and Graves' hyperthyroidism. Transcripts of RNA were the source for amplifying TCR beta CDR3 regions. RT-PCR with HTBI primers came first, then second-round multiplex PCR. TCRdb processed the multiplex PCR reads anew with MiXCR; each CDR3 protein has one entry. The sample carries 200,000 to 250,000 distinct CDR3 sequences, under 25% recorded once. Specimen: peripheral blood. These receptors all stem from a woman aged 45-65 years with Graves' ophthalmopathy.

This clonotype was recorded at least ten times. V usage is TRBV7-2 and J usage is TRBJ1-2; D gene ambiguous. CDR3 size: 14 residues. V lost 5 bases and J lost 2, with 12 bases in between. Germline V gene lookup returns CDR1 SGHTA and CDR2 FQGNSA. DNA of the CDR3: TGTGCCAGCAGCCTGATGTTAGGGAACTATGGCTACACCTTC. It encodes CASSLMLGNYGYTF. The full variable domain, its missing parts supplied by reference TRBV7-2 and TRBJ1-2, is GAGVSQSPSNKVTEKGKDVELRCDPISGHTALYWYRQSLGQGLEFLIYFQGNSAPDKSGLPSDRFSAERTGGSVSTLTIQRTQQEDSAVYLCASSLMLGNYGYTFGSGTRLTVV.

This sequence joins TRBV15 and TRBJ2-7; a weak D match, TRBD1 (5 bases). V lost 0 bases to trimming and J lost 7 bases, with 28 bases between them. Germline CDR1 reads LNHNV; CDR2 reads YYDKDF (reference sequence). The CDR3 consists of 19 residues. CDR3 nucleotide sequence: TGTGCCACCAGCAGAGATTTACCAGACAGCCGACTTAGATTAGTGGAGCAGTACTTC. Protein sequence: CATSRDLPDSRLRLVEQYF.

This clonotype appeared many times. The CDR3 reads CASRPSGGRNTIYF. For the CDR3, the DNA is TGTGCCAGCAGACCTTCAGGGGGAAGAAACACCATATATTTT. The chain is built from TRBV6-1 and TRBJ1-3, with 7 bases fitting TRBD1. The CDR3 is made up of 14 amino acids. V shed 6 bases and J 5 bases; nucleotides not matched to a gene: 7. Germline V gene sequence: CDR1 MNHNS, CDR2 SASEGT.